These 21 T cell receptor beta chains came from one sample sequenced in a study of Ad26.COV2.S vaccination and SARS-CoV-2 variants. As to treatment: around 19 received Ad26.COV2.S at low or high dose, single or two shots; 5 received placebo; per-sample allocation not given. The samples were gathered on day 63 after the first injection of vaccine or placebo. Sequencing was performed with immunoSEQ multiplex PCR; in TCRdb, only in-frame clones are kept and a portion is missing. The sample consists of under 500,000 clones, 92% of them appearing once. The sequencing used peripheral blood, collected in a trial of Ad26.COV2.S vaccine versus placebo. Receptor source: a person between 18 and 65 years old who received the Ad26.COV2.S COVID-19 vaccine or a placebo.

The chain has TRBV19 and TRBJ1-5; no reliable D call. In germline, CDR1 is LNHDA, CDR2 SQIVND (reference sequence). The CDR3 runs to 15 residues. Trimming removed 4 bases from V and 2 bases from J, with 12 bases in between. CDR3 protein: CASSTEGRGNQPQHF. DNA of the CDR3: TGTGCCAGTAGTACCGAGGGCCGAGGCAATCAGCCCCAGCATTTT.

The chain links TRBV27 to TRBJ2-3; 9 bases line up with TRBD1. Germline V gene data show CDR1 as MNHEY and CDR2 as SMNVEV (reference sequence). J gave up 3 bases and V 6 bases, and 4 bases lay outside the gene matches. The CDR3 totals 14 residues. The CDR3, as DNA: TGTGCCAGCAGATGGGACAGGGTAACAGATACGCAGTATTTT. Residues: CASRWDRVTDTQYF.

Ten or more counts support this clone. The chain is built from TRBV15 and TRBJ2-3; 11 bases agree with TRBD2. Trimming cost V 7 bases and J 3 bases; bases outside gene matches: 6. Germline assignment: CDR1 LNHNV and CDR2 YYDKDF (reference sequence). This CDR3 region has 15 residues. The DNA of the CDR3 is TGTGCCACCACGCAGACTAGCGGGGCAACAGATACGCAGTATTTT. Amino acids: CATTQTSGATDTQYF.

This chain links TRBV19 with TRBJ2-5; 13 bases fit TRBD2. CDR1 and CDR2 (germline): LNHDA, SQIVND (reference sequence). The CDR3 is made up of 18 amino acids. The V segment lost 4 bases and the J segment 0 bases; nucleotides outside the gene matches: 8. Here the CDR3 DNA reads TGTGCCAGTAGTAGACTGACTAGCGGGGGGATAAACCAAGAGACCCAGTACTTC. Amino acids: CASSRLTSGGINQETQYF.

As to this clone: Other DNA sequences of this sample code for an identical CDR3. The chain combines TRBV9 with TRBJ2-3; TRBD2 agrees at 8 bases. With V trimmed by 0 bases and J by 5 bases, 5 bases remained unmatched. The CDR3 has 15 residues. From germline, CDR1 is SGDLS and CDR2 YYNGEE. The CDR3 bases are TGTGCCAGCAGCGTAGACGCGGGGGGAATAGATACGCAGTATTTT. Amino acid sequence: CASSVDAGGIDTQYF.

The J gene is TRBJ2-7, the V gene TRBV6-5, with 10 nucleotides matching TRBD1. CDR1 is MNHEY, CDR2 SVGAGI, per germline. The CDR3 is 15 amino acids. V dropped 1 base and J dropped 7; count of bases not matched to a gene: 7. CDR3 in amino acids: CASSYLAGDRGEQYF. The CDR3 region has the DNA TGTGCCAGCAGTTACTTGGCCGGGGACAGGGGAGAGCAGTACTTC.

The gene calls are TRBV2 and TRBJ1-1, with TRBD1 matching 8 bases. Germline V gene data show CDR1 as SNHLY and CDR2 as FYNNEI. The trim removed 7 bases at V and 1 base at J, leaving 2 bases unmatched. This CDR3 is built from 13 residues. CDR3 protein: CASMDRENTEAFF. For the CDR3, the DNA is TGTGCCAGCATGGACAGGGAGAACACTGAAGCTTTCTTT.

The chain has TRBV18 and TRBJ2-3; no definite D call. The length of the CDR3 is 17 residues. Between the trimmed V and J ends, which lost 0 bases and 2 bases, there was a span of 15 bases. Germline-derived CDR1 and CDR2 are KGHSH and LQKENI. The CDR3 sequence is CASSPPRSSTHTDTQYF. The CDR3 coding sequence is TGTGCCAGCTCACCACCGAGATCCAGCACCCACACAGATACGCAGTATTTT.

V usage is TRBV28 and J usage is TRBJ2-3; D possibly corresponds to TRBD2 (5 bases). V lost 1 base to trimming and J lost 1 base, with 9 bases between them. CDR3 length: 15 residues. Germline CDR1 and CDR2: MDHEN and SYDVKM. The DNA of the CDR3 is TGTGCCAGCAGTTTATCGGGGTGGGGCACAGATACGCAGTATTTT. Its translation is CASSLSGWGTDTQYF.

In this sample, this clone turned up a few times. The V gene is TRBV5-4, the J gene TRBJ2-7, with D possibly TRBD2 on 5 matching bases. Trimming stripped 4 bases from V and 2 bases from J, with 10 bases between. Germline V gene sequence: CDR1 SGHNT, CDR2 YYREEE (reference sequence). The CDR3 spans 13 residues. In DNA, the CDR3 is TGTGCCAGCAGCCCCGGGATTACCTACGAGCAGTACTTC. It specifies CASSPGITYEQYF.

The chain has TRBV6-2 or TRBV6-3 and TRBJ1-5, with 10 bases that match TRBD1. The ends lost 2 bases at V and 0 bases at J; junction bases unmatched: 10. Germline V CDR1 and CDR2: MNHEY, SVGEGT. The CDR3 is 19 amino acids. CDR3 coding DNA: TGTGCCAGCAGTTACCGGGACAGGGGATTCTTGCATAGCAATCAGCCCCAGCATTTT. Amino acid sequence: CASSYRDRGFLHSNQPQHF.

The J gene is TRBJ2-3, the V gene TRBV9, with 10 bases matching TRBD2. Trimming cost V 0 bases and J 4 bases; bases outside gene matches: 8. The germline V gene encodes CDR1 SGDLS and CDR2 YYNGEE. The length of the CDR3 is 17 residues. The CDR3 DNA follows: TGTGCCAGCAGCGTAGCTGGAGCTAGCGGGGGTTCAGATACGCAGTATTTT. Its protein is CASSVAGASGGSDTQYF.

The chain couples TRBV19 to TRBJ1-4, with D unclear. This CDR3 contains 16 residues. Germline V CDR1 and CDR2: LNHDA, SQIVND (reference sequence). V dropped 4 bases and J dropped 10 bases, with 22 bases sitting between them. The CDR3 sequence: CASSRPPGGVAGKLFF. The CDR3 DNA sequence: TGTGCCAGTAGTAGACCCCCCGGCGGGGTGGCCGGAAAACTGTTTTTT.

The chain recombines TRBV1 with TRBJ1-2. TRBV1 is assigned pseudogene status. The CDR3 spans 17 residues. The CDR3 reads CTSSQDLPARGNHGYTF. CDR3 bases: TGCACCAGCAGCCAAGATCTACCCGCCCGGGGGAATCATGGCTACACCTTC.

This chain uses TRBV7-2 with TRBJ2-3; D remains unclear. The germline gives CDR1 SGHTA, CDR2 FQGNSA. The CDR3 totals 14 residues. Trimming removed 1 base at V and 4 bases at J, with 9 bases between. Here the CDR3 reads CASSLDPSADTQYF. In DNA form, the CDR3 reads TGTGCCAGCAGCTTAGATCCTTCGGCAGATACGCAGTATTTT.

The V gene is TRBV14, the J gene TRBJ2-7; tentative D call: TRBD2 (6 bases). The CDR3 consists of 15 residues. The germline V and J ends were trimmed by 4 bases and 0 bases, with 13 bases remaining between them. Per the germline V gene, CDR1 is SGHDN and CDR2 is FVKESK. This chain's CDR3 is CASSRASASSYEQYF. For the CDR3, the DNA is TGTGCCAGCAGCCGAGCTAGCGCCAGCTCCTACGAGCAGTACTTC.

This clone was picked up one time. The chain recombines TRBV7-2 with TRBJ1-1; D uncertain. The CDR3 extends over 14 amino acids. Trimming removed 5 bases from V and 1 base from J, with 11 bases in between. Per the germline V gene, CDR1 is SGHTA and CDR2 is FQGNSA. The chain's CDR3 is CASSPRRSNTEAFF. For the CDR3, the DNA is TGTGCCAGCAGCCCCCGCCGGTCGAACACTGAAGCTTTCTTT. The full variable domain, with the rest looked up from reference TRBV7-2 and TRBJ1-1, is GAGVSQSPSNKVTEKGKDVELRCDPISGHTALYWYRQSLGQGLEFLIYFQGNSAPDKSGLPSDRFSAERTGGSVSTLTIQRTQQEDSAVYLCASSPRRSNTEAFFGQGTRLTVV.

The chain recombines TRBV6-5 with TRBJ1-4; 9 nucleotides match TRBD1. The CDR3 has 15 amino acids. V gave up 7 bases and J gave up 6 bases; unmatched junction bases: 9. From germline, CDR1 is MNHEY and CDR2 SVGAGI. CDR3 in DNA: TGTGCCAGCAAGGCTATGGGACAGGGACATGAAAAACTGTTTTTT. Amino acid sequence: CASKAMGQGHEKLFF.

The rearrangement links TRBV7-9 to TRBJ1-2; a weak D match, TRBD1 (5 bases). Germline V lookup: CDR1 SEHNR, CDR2 FQNEAQ (reference sequence). V lost 4 bases and J lost 1, with 7 bases in between. The CDR3 totals 13 residues. This CDR3 reads CASSSDSNYGYTF. CDR3 sequence (DNA): TGTGCCAGCAGCTCTGACAGTAACTATGGCTACACCTTC.

The V gene is TRBV5-8, the J gene TRBJ1-5; weak D call: TRBD1 (5 bases). The germline V gene has CDR1 SGHTS and CDR2 YDEGEE. The CDR3 spans 15 residues. V was pared by 6 bases and J by 3 bases, with 16 bases between. CDR3 bases: TGTGCCAGCACTGGGGCCGGGGGGTACAATCAGCCCCAGCATTTT. This codes for CASTGAGGYNQPQHF.

This sequence joins TRBV19 and TRBJ2-7, with TRBD1 matching 8 bases. With 3 bases clipped from V and 0 bases from J, the junction kept 4 bases outside the gene matches. Per germline, CDR1 LNHDA and CDR2 SQIVND (reference sequence). The CDR3 length is 15 residues. The CDR3 DNA follows: TGTGCCAGTAGTATTGGGACAGGCTTCTCCTACGAGCAGTACTTC. The encoded protein is CASSIGTGFSYEQYF.